This T cell receptor beta chain is from a study of cytomegalovirus exposure and HLA in healthy donors. Study information: The approximately 120 validation repertoires, a later analysis reported, used the same platform as the 600 to 850 repertoires from the first cohort. Study-level findings and limits: In the 120 or so validation repertoires, under 95% of cluster scores exceeded 0, per a later analysis.

The donors belonged to the approximately 120-subject validation cohort, separate from the 666-subject first cohort. Comments on this clone: Its antigen is undetermined.

Generated by immunoSEQ multiplex PCR, the TCRdb table keeps only in-frame clones and is missing some. The data show approximately 60,000 clones, 95% seen once. Germline assignment: CDR1 MGHRA and CDR2 YSYEKL. The CDR3 spans 19 residues. V lost 1 base to trimming and J lost 0 bases, with 22 bases between them. This sequence joins TRBV4-1 and TRBJ2-7, with a tentative D call TRBD1 (5 bases). Sequenced: PBMCs. The receptor was derived from a woman between 18 and 29 years old in good health and CMV-seropositive. CDR3 sequence: CASSQGPNRYSIYSYEQYF. CDR3 DNA sequence: TGCGCCAGCAGCCAAGGACCGAACAGGTACTCTATCTACTCCTACGAGCAGTACTTC.